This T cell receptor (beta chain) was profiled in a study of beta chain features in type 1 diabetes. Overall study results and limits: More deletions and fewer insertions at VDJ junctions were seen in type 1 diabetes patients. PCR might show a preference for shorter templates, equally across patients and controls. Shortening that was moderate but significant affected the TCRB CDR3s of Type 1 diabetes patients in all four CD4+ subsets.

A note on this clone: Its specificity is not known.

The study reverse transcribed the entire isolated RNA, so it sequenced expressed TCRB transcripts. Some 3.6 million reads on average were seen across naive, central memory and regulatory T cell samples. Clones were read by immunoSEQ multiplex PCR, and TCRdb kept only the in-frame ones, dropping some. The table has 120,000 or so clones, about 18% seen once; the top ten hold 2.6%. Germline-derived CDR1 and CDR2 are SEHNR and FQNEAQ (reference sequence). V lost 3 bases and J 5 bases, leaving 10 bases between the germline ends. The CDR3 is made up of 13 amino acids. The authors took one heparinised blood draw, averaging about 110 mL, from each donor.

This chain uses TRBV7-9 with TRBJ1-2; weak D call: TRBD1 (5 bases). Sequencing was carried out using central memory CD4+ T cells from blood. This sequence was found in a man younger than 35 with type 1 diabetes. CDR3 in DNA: TGTGCCAGCAGCTTTGGGACGGAGTATGGCTACACCTTC. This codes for CASSFGTEYGYTF.